This note documents a single T cell receptor beta chain sequence. This entry is derived from a study of blood T cell repertoires in COVID-19. Study context: Samples came from the United States, Italy and Spain, spanning acute and convalescent COVID-19. T cells, B-cell-depleted T cells, or PBMCs supplied cDNA or gDNA.

In the original analysis: Reference gene primer amplification in the assay estimated nucleated cell counts. Data came from immunoSEQ multiplex PCR; TCRdb stores just in-frame clones and leaves some out. The DNA was the basis for D and trimming; V, J and clone size are from that table. Of approximately 250,000 clones in the sample, 75% to 90% were seen once. From germline, CDR1 is LNHNV and CDR2 YYDKDF (reference sequence). Trimming pared 0 bases from V and 6 bases from J, leaving 7 bases between. This CDR3 comprises 13 residues. The V and J genes are TRBV15 and TRBJ2-3; D is unclear. Sample: peripheral blood. This TCR was sampled from a human donor in a cohort sampled during active COVID-19. DNA for the CDR3: TGTGCCACCAGCAGAGATAACCGGGATACGCAGTATTTT. Its protein is CATSRDNRDTQYF.